This T cell receptor (beta chain) is drawn from a study of shared clonotypes between healthy human individuals. Whole-study findings and limits: The diversity represented, both genetic and in exposure history, was limited by few donors. Memory subsets had estimated richness that was generally smaller than that of naive subsets.

The data were produced by immunoSEQ multiplex PCR, yet TCRdb's version contains in-frame clones alone and is incomplete. The table shows more than 850,000 clones, with about four fifths occurring only once. In the CD4+ fraction, cells were divided into CD45RA+ naive and CD45RA-negative memory subsets. This CDR3 spans 15 amino acids. Germline-derived CDR1 and CDR2 are SGHTA and FQGTGA. The V and J ends lost 2 bases and 4 bases respectively, with 13 bases between them. This clone was seen only a few times. Its antigen is still unknown. The gene calls are TRBV7-3 and TRBJ2-3; D unclear. Material for sequencing was memory CD4+ T cells from PBMCs. Subset described: CD45RA-negative fraction. The receptor was isolated from a man younger than 35 in good health. Some clones in this sample may be carry-over from other donors' samples. The CDR3 region has the DNA TGTGCCAGCAGCTTACGACCAGCTAAACCAGATACGCAGTATTTT. Amino acid sequence: CASSLRPAKPDTQYF.